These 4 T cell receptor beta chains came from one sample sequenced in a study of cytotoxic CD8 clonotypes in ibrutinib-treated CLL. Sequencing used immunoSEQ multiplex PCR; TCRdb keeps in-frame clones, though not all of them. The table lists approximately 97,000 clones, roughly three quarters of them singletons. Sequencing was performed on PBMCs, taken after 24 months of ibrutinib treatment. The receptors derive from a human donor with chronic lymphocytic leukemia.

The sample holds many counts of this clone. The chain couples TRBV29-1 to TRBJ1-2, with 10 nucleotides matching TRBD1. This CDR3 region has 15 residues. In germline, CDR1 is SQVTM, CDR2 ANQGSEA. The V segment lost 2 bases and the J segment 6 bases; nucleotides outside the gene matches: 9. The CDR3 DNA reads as TGCAGCGTTGAATTCGATCCGACAGGGGGCAATGGCTACACCTTC. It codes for CSVEFDPTGGNGYTF. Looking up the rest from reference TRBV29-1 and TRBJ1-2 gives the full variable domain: SAVISQKPSRDICQRGTSLTIQCQVDSQVTMMFWYRQQPGQSLTLIATANQGSEATYESGFVIDKFPISRPNLTFSTLTVSNMSPEDSSIYLCSVEFDPTGGNGYTFGSGTRLTVV.

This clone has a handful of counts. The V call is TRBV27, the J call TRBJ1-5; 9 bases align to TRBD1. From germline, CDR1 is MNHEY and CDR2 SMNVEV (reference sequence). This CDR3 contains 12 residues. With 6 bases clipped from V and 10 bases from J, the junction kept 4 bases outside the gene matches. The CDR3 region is CASRTGGNPQHF. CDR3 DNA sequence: TGTGCCAGCAGGACAGGGGGTAATCCCCAGCATTTT.

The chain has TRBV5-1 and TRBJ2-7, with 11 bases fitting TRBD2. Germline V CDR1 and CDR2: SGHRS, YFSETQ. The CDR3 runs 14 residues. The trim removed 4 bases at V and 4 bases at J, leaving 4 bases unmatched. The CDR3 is CASSTGLAAYEQYF. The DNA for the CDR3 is TGCGCCAGCAGCACGGGACTAGCGGCTTACGAGCAGTACTTC.

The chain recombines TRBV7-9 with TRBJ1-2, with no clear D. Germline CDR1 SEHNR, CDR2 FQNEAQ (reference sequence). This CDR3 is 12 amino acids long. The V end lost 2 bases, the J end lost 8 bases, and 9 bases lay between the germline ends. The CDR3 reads CASSLLVEGYTF. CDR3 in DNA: TGTGCCAGCAGCTTACTCGTAGAAGGCTACACCTTC.